The 32 T cell receptor beta chains below come from one sample, sequenced in a study of shared clonotypes between healthy human individuals. The repertoire was sequenced with immunoSEQ multiplex PCR; TCRdb's copy has only in-frame clones and lacks some. The sample has 2 million to 2.5 million clones, roughly 95% seen once; the top ten hold about 0.13%. Sequencing was performed on naive CD4+ T cells sorted from blood. Subset: CD45RA+ positively selected. These receptors all come from a man between 18 and 35 years old in good health.

The V and J genes are TRBV9 and TRBJ2-2; 7 nucleotides match TRBD2. V lost 2 bases to trimming and J lost 0 bases; unmatched junction nucleotides: 4. In germline, CDR1 is SGDLS, CDR2 YYNGEE. The CDR3 is made up of 16 amino acids. The CDR3 here is CASSVQAGPNTGELFF. The CDR3 nucleotides are TGTGCCAGCAGCGTTCAAGCGGGACCGAACACCGGGGAGCTGTTTTTT.

The gene calls are TRBV2 and TRBJ1-1; D unresolved. The V end lost 4 bases, the J end lost 11 bases, and 11 bases lay between the germline ends. The CDR3 runs 11 residues. Germline V gene data show CDR1 as SNHLY and CDR2 as FYNNEI. Written as DNA, the CDR3 is TGTGCCAGCAGTGTGCGGGATAGGGCTTTCTTT. It specifies CASSVRDRAFF. Using reference TRBV2 and TRBJ1-1 for the parts outside the CDR3, the full variable domain is EPEVTQTPSHQVTQMGQEVILRCVPISNHLYFYWYRQILGQKVEFLVSFYNNEISEKSEIFDDQFSVERPDGSNFTLKIRSTKLEDSAMYFCASSVRDRAFFGQGTRLTVV.

This chain uses TRBV30 with TRBJ2-7; 13 bases fit TRBD2. From germline, CDR1 is GTSNPN and CDR2 SVGIG (reference sequence). Trimming removed 4 bases from V and 1 base from J; junction bases left unmatched: 4. The length of the CDR3 is 15 residues. Written as DNA, the CDR3 is TGTGCCTGGACCAAGGGACTAGCGGGATCCTACGAGCAGTACTTC. This encodes CAWTKGLAGSYEQYF.

The chain couples TRBV4-2 to TRBJ2-2; possible D gene TRBD1, 6 bases. Germline V gene data show CDR1 as LGHNA and CDR2 as YNFKEQ. CDR3 size: 19 residues. V gave up 4 bases and J gave up 0 bases, with 21 bases separating them. DNA for the CDR3: TGTGCCAGCAGCCGGAAACTTCAGACAGGTTCTACGAACACCGGGGAGCTGTTTTTT. This encodes CASSRKLQTGSTNTGELFF.

The chain is built from TRBV5-1 and TRBJ2-6; the D is unclear. The V end lost 3 bases, the J end lost 2 bases, and 6 bases lay between the germline ends. The CDR3 is 14 amino acids. Germline assignment: CDR1 SGHRS and CDR2 YFSETQ. This CDR3 reads CASSSEPGANVLTF. The CDR3 bases are TGCGCCAGCAGCTCCGAGCCTGGGGCCAACGTCCTGACTTTC.

The rearrangement uses TRBV7-2 and TRBJ1-2; D uncertain. The CDR3 consists of 13 residues. Germline lookup yields CDR1 SGHTA and CDR2 FQGNSA. The germline V and J ends were trimmed by 5 bases and 0 bases, with 7 bases remaining between them. CDR3: CASSQYANYGYTF. CDR3 nucleotide sequence: TGTGCCAGCAGCCAGTATGCTAACTATGGCTACACCTTC. The variable domain in full, completed from reference TRBV7-2 and TRBJ1-2, reads GAGVSQSPSNKVTEKGKDVELRCDPISGHTALYWYRQSLGQGLEFLIYFQGNSAPDKSGLPSDRFSAERTGGSVSTLTIQRTQQEDSAVYLCASSQYANYGYTFGSGTRLTVV.

The gene calls are TRBV19 and TRBJ1-2; no firm D call. The CDR3 covers 13 residues. Trimming removed 6 bases at V and 1 base at J, with 9 bases between. Germline V gene lookup returns CDR1 LNHDA and CDR2 SQIVND (reference sequence). The CDR3 DNA reads TGTGCCAGTAGAGAAGTCGGTAACTATGGCTACACCTTC. Translation gives CASREVGNYGYTF.

This chain joins TRBV30 and TRBJ2-3; 8 nucleotides agree with TRBD1. This CDR3 has 14 residues. V was pared by 2 bases and J by 4 bases, with 5 bases of the junction left unmatched. Germline V gene lookup returns CDR1 GTSNPN and CDR2 SVGIG (reference sequence). The CDR3 DNA follows: TGTGCCTGGAGTCCCACAGGGGGTCCAGATACGCAGTATTTT. This codes for CAWSPTGGPDTQYF.

For this clone: This specimen includes other DNA sequences encoding the same CDR3. The chain recombines TRBV27 with TRBJ2-2; D not resolved. Trimming left V 5 bases short and J 5 bases short, with 6 bases between. The CDR3 runs to 12 residues. The germline V gene has CDR1 MNHEY and CDR2 SMNVEV (reference sequence). The CDR3 DNA sequence: TGTGCCAGCAGTAGTAAGACCGGGGAGCTGTTTTTT. It translates to CASSSKTGELFF.

This chain connects TRBV5-6 to TRBJ2-7; no definite D call. From germline, CDR1 is SGHDT and CDR2 YYEEEE. The CDR3 length is 15 residues. V lost 2 bases to trimming and J lost 2 bases, with 14 bases between them. CDR3 bases: TGTGCCAGCAGCTTACGCTCTCTTACTACCTACGAGCAGTACTTC. Translating it yields CASSLRSLTTYEQYF.

The chain combines TRBV2 with TRBJ1-4, with 8 bases matching TRBD1. Germline-derived CDR1 and CDR2 are SNHLY and FYNNEI. With V trimmed by 3 bases and J by 5 bases, 14 bases remained unmatched. The CDR3 covers 18 residues. DNA of the CDR3: TGTGCCAGCAGTGAGTCGATCGAGGTGCCAGGGGGCAATGAAAAACTGTTTTTT. It is translated as CASSESIEVPGGNEKLFF.

Comment on this clone: The sample carries other DNA sequences with the same CDR3. The CDR3 protein is CASSFGTDNEQFF. The CDR3 DNA sequence: TGCGCCAGCAGCTTTGGGACAGACAATGAGCAGTTCTTC. The chain has TRBV5-1 and TRBJ2-1, with 7 positions matching TRBD1. CDR3 size: 13 residues. CDR1 is SGHRS and CDR2 is YFSETQ in the germline V gene. V lost 2 bases and J lost 5; bases outside the gene matches: 1. Combining the CDR3 with reference TRBV5-1 and TRBJ2-1 gives the whole variable domain KAGVTQTPRYLIKTRGQQVTLSCSPISGHRSVSWYQQTPGQGLQFLFEYFSETQRNKGNFPGRFSGRQFSNSRSEMNVSTLELGDSALYLCASSFGTDNEQFFGPGTRLTVL.

The rearrangement joins TRBV27 to TRBJ2-1; D remains unclear. This CDR3 is 16 amino acids long. Between the trimmed V and J ends, which lost 5 bases and 6 bases, there was a span of 20 bases. The germline CDR1 and CDR2 sequences are MNHEY and SMNVEV (reference sequence). The CDR3, as DNA: TGTGCCAGCAGTCCCACCCTGGCAAGGCTGGGCAATGAGCAGTTCTTC. Translation: CASSPTLARLGNEQFF.

The rearrangement uses TRBV6-1 and TRBJ2-1; no reliable D call. CDR1 and CDR2 from the germline V gene are MNHNS and SASEGT. V was shortened by 1 base and J by 4 bases, with 11 bases between the two germline ends. The CDR3 is made up of 15 amino acids. CDR3 in amino acids: CASSEVSIPYNEQFF. CDR3 DNA: TGTGCCAGCAGTGAAGTCTCTATACCGTACAATGAGCAGTTCTTC.

The CDR3 loop is CASSLVETQTQYF. Here the CDR3 DNA reads TGTGCCAGCAGCTTAGTTGAGACTCAGACCCAGTACTTC. The chain links TRBV7-8 to TRBJ2-5; D gene ambiguous. There are 13 residues in the CDR3. Germline CDR1 is SGHVS and CDR2 is FQNEAQ. Trimming took 1 base from V and 6 from J, leaving 9 bases between them. The full variable domain, with the rest looked up from reference TRBV7-8 and TRBJ2-5, is GAGVSQSPRYKVAKRGQDVALRCDPISGHVSLFWYQQALGQGPEFLTYFQNEAQLDKSGLPSDRFFAERPEGSVSTLKIQRTQQEDSAVYLCASSLVETQTQYFGPGTRLLVL.

Here the CDR3 reads CASSWGAPVTEAFF. CDR3 sequence (DNA): TGTGCCAGCAGCTGGGGGGCACCAGTCACTGAAGCTTTCTTT. The chain joins TRBV5-5 to TRBJ1-1; D may be TRBD1 (6 bases). The germline CDR1 and CDR2 sequences are SGHKS and YYEKEE (reference sequence). V was cut by 3 bases and J by 4 bases, with 13 bases left in between. This CDR3 comprises 14 residues.

The chain links TRBV29-1 to TRBJ2-1; D is unclear. This CDR3 has 10 residues. V lost 2 bases and J lost 6, with 2 bases in between. CDR1 is SQVTM, CDR2 ANQGSEA, per germline. CDR3 in amino acids: CSVESNEQFF. The CDR3 DNA reads TGCAGCGTTGAAAGCAATGAGCAGTTCTTC.

Concerning this clone itself: The junction does not match germline at one end; this may be a read error. The identical CDR3 is also encoded by other nucleotide sequences in the sample. For the CDR3, the DNA is TGTGCTAGCAGCAGTGGTAGCGGACCCTACGAGCAGTACTTC. It is translated as CASSSGSGPYEQYF. The J gene is TRBJ2-7, the V gene TRBV9; D may be TRBD2 (6 bases). The CDR3 totals 14 residues. The germline V gene has CDR1 SGDLS and CDR2 YYNGEE.

The V and J genes are TRBV6-6 and TRBJ2-1; 8 bases are shared with TRBD2. The CDR3 covers 15 residues. After removal of 2 bases from V and 8 bases from J, the junction contained 8 bases not matched to a gene. The germline V gene encodes CDR1 MNHNY and CDR2 SVGAGI (reference sequence). CDR3: CASSYISGSMDEQFF. In DNA form, the CDR3 reads TGTGCCAGCAGTTACATAAGCGGGAGTATGGATGAGCAGTTCTTC.

The chain joins TRBV29-1 to TRBJ1-1; possible D gene TRBD1, 5 bases. CDR3 size: 12 residues. CDR1 is SQVTM, CDR2 ANQGSEA, per germline. The V end lost 6 bases, the J end lost 7 bases, and 15 bases lay between the germline ends. In nucleotides, the CDR3 is TGCAGCGTCGGGATGGGGGGTAATGAAGCTTTCTTT. It codes for CSVGMGGNEAFF.

J is TRBJ2-7 and V is TRBV9; 9 bases match TRBD2. This CDR3 is built from 16 residues. The germline V gene has CDR1 SGDLS and CDR2 YYNGEE. J gave up 1 base and V 5 bases, and 10 bases lay outside the gene matches. CDR3 nucleotide sequence: TGTGCCAGCAGGCGGGACCTAGCGGGGAAGTCCTACGAGCAGTACTTC. This gives the protein CASRRDLAGKSYEQYF.

A remark on this clone: One junction end disagrees with the germline gene, perhaps due to a read error. The rearrangement links TRBV5-4 to TRBJ1-6; 7 bases are shared with TRBD1. This CDR3 comprises 15 residues. Germline V gene sequence: CDR1 SGHNT, CDR2 YYREEE (reference sequence). CDR3 coding DNA: TGTGCCAGCAGCTCGGGACAGTCCTCTAATTCACCCCTCCACTTT. This codes for CASSSGQSSNSPLHF.

The V call is TRBV30, the J call TRBJ1-1; D unclear. The germline gives CDR1 GTSNPN, CDR2 SVGIG (reference sequence). The V end lost 8 bases, the J end lost 11 bases, and 18 bases lay between the germline ends. The CDR3 contains 11 residues. The CDR3 is CAVGELYEAFF. As DNA, the CDR3 is TGTGCCGTTGGGGAACTATACGAGGCTTTCTTT.

In regard to this clone: One end of the junction fails to match germline, which may point to a read error. The V gene is TRBV25-1, the J gene TRBJ1-2, with 7 bases aligning to TRBD1. Germline CDR1 is MGHDK and CDR2 is SYGVNS. The CDR3 totals 14 residues. CDR3 residues: CTSSAEQGNYGYTF. In DNA, the CDR3 is TGTACCAGCAGTGCTGAACAGGGGAACTATGGCTACACCTTC.

The chain links TRBV6-5 to TRBJ1-1; maybe TRBD1 (5 bases). The length of the CDR3 is 15 residues. Trimming removed 5 bases from V and 1 base from J, with 14 bases in between. Germline V gene sequence: CDR1 MNHEY, CDR2 SVGAGI. CDR3 loop: CASSPASGGNTEAFF. In DNA, the CDR3 is TGTGCCAGCAGTCCTGCCTCCGGGGGGAACACTGAAGCTTTCTTT.

This sequence joins TRBV5-4 and TRBJ2-5; D remains unclear. This CDR3 contains 13 residues. The germline CDR1 and CDR2 sequences are SGHNT and YYREEE (reference sequence). V was clipped by 4 bases and J by 5 bases, with 12 bases between them. CDR3: CASSPGFAETQYF. The CDR3 coding sequence is TGTGCCAGCAGCCCCGGATTCGCGGAGACCCAGTACTTC.

The chain links TRBV27 to TRBJ1-4; D is unclear. This CDR3 has 14 residues. V was cut by 4 bases and J by 8 bases, with 14 bases left in between. CDR1 is MNHEY, CDR2 SMNVEV, per germline (reference sequence). This chain's CDR3 is CASSSFQAPEKLFF. As DNA, the CDR3 is TGTGCCAGCAGTTCCTTTCAGGCCCCCGAAAAACTGTTTTTT.

The chain couples TRBV9 to TRBJ2-7, with D possibly matching TRBD1 (6 bases). Trimming took off 0 bases at V and 4 bases at J, with 11 bases between the two ends. Per the germline V gene, CDR1 is SGDLS and CDR2 is YYNGEE. This CDR3 is built from 14 residues. Written as DNA, the CDR3 is TGTGCCAGCAGCGTAGCGCCCAGGGGTTACGAGCAGTACTTC. It encodes CASSVAPRGYEQYF. Drawing the rest from reference TRBV9 and TRBJ2-7, the complete variable domain is DSGVTQTPKHLITATGQRVTLRCSPRSGDLSVYWYQQSLDQGLQFLIQYYNGEERAKGNILERFSAQQFPDLHSELNLSSLELGDSALYFCASSVAPRGYEQYFGPGTRLTVT.

The V and J genes are TRBV28 and TRBJ1-2; no definite D call. Trimming left V 3 bases short and J 3 bases short, with 11 bases between. The CDR3 covers 14 residues. CDR1 MDHEN and CDR2 SYDVKM come from the germline V gene. The DNA of the CDR3 is TGTGCCAGCAGTTTTATTTCGTCAGACTATGGCTACACCTTC. This encodes CASSFISSDYGYTF.

The V call is TRBV28, the J call TRBJ2-7; tentatively, D is TRBD2 (6 bases). Trimming stripped 8 bases from V and 4 bases from J, with 18 bases between. This CDR3 spans 14 amino acids. Germline CDR1 is MDHEN and CDR2 is SYDVKM. CDR3 amino acids: CASAPTGEWYEQYF. CDR3 in DNA: TGTGCCAGCGCCCCCACGGGGGAATGGTACGAGCAGTACTTC.

This chain links TRBV5-6 with TRBJ1-3; D ambiguous. V lost 0 bases, J lost 0 bases, and 7 bases lay in between. The CDR3 is 15 residues long. Germline CDR1 and CDR2: SGHDT and YYEEEE. The DNA of the CDR3 is TGTGCCAGCAGCTTGGCCATCGGCTCTGGAAACACCATATATTTT. Protein: CASSLAIGSGNTIYF.

This clone was seen just once. The V gene is TRBV6-5, the J gene TRBJ2-5; possibly TRBD1 or TRBD2 for D (5 bases each). The length of the CDR3 is 12 residues. V dropped 6 bases and J dropped 4 bases, with 9 bases sitting between them. CDR1 is MNHEY, CDR2 SVGAGI, per germline. This CDR3 reads CASRGDGETQYF. The CDR3 nucleotides read TGTGCCAGCAGGGGGGACGGAGAGACCCAGTACTTC.